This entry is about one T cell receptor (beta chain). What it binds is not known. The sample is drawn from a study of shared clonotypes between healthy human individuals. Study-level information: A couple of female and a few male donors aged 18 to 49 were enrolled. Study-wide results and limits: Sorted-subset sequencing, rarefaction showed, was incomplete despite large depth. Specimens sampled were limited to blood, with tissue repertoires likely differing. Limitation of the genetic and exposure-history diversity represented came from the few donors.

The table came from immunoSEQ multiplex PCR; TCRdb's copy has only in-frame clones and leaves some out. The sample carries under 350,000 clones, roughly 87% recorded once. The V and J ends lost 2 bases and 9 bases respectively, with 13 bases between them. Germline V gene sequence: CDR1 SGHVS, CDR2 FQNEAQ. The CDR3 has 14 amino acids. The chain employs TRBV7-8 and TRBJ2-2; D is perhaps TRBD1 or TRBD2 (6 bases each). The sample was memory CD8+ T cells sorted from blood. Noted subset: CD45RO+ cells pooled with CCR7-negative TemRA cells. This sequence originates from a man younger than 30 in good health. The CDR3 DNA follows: TGTGCCAGCAGCTTAAGGGGGGCCCGGAGGGAGCTGTTTTTT. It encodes CASSLRGARRELFF.